This TCR beta chain is from a study of blood T cell repertoires in COVID-19. Overall study: T cells, B-cell-depleted T cells, or PBMCs supplied cDNA or gDNA.

The CDR3 is 19 residues long. V gave up 4 bases and J gave up 5 bases; unmatched junction bases: 18. Germline CDR1 reads SGHNT; CDR2 reads YYREEE (reference sequence). Followed longitudinally, the Seattle patients had been enrolled during active infection. Repertoires were generated with immunoSEQ multiplex PCR, while TCRdb's copy carries only in-frame clones and drops some. Here the sample spans some 180,000 clones, roughly 84% being singletons. Sequences were obtained from peripheral blood. This clonotype was sampled from a man aged 50-59 years with COVID-19, enrolled during active disease. The gene calls are TRBV5-4 and TRBJ2-3; TRBD1 matches 11 bases. In DNA form, the CDR3 reads TGTGCCAGCAGCCCAAGAGCGGGTGGGACAGGGGGGATACGAGATACGCAGTATTTT. It yields the protein CASSPRAGGTGGIRDTQYF.